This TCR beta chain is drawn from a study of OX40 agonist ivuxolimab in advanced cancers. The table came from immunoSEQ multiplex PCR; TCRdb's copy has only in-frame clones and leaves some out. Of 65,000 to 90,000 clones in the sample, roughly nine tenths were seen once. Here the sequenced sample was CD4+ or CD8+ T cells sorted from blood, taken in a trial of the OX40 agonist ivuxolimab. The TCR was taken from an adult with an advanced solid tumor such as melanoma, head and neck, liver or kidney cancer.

The CDR3 nucleotides are TGTGCCAGCAGCTCACTAGCGGGAGGAACCTACGAGCAGTACTTC. Residues: CASSSLAGGTYEQYF. The V gene is TRBV5-4, the J gene TRBJ2-7; 12 bases align to TRBD2. The CDR3 consists of 15 residues. V was pared by 3 bases and J by 2 bases, with 3 bases of the junction left unmatched. Germline lookup yields CDR1 SGHNT and CDR2 YYREEE (reference sequence). Full variable domain (missing parts from reference TRBV5-4 and TRBJ2-7): ETGVTQSPTHLIKTRGQQVTLRCSSQSGHNTVSWYQQALGQGPQFIFQYYREEENGRGNFPPRFSGLQFPNYSSELNVNALELDDSALYLCASSSLAGGTYEQYFGPGTRLTVT.